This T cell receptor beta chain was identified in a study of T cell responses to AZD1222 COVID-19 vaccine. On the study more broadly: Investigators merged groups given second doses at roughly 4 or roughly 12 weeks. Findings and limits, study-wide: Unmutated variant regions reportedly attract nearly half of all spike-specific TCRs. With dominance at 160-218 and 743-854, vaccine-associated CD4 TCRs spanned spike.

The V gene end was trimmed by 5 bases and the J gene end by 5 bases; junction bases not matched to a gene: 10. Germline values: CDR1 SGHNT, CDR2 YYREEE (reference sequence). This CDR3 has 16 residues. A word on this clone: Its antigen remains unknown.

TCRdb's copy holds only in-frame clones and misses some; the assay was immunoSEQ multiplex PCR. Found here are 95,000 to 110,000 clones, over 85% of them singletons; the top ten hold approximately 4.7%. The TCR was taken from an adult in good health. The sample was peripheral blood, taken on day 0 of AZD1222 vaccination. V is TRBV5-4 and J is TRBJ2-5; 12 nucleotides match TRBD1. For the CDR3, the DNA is TGTGCCAGCAGTCTAACCGGGACAGGGGGCAGGGAGACCCAGTACTTC. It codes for CASSLTGTGGRETQYF.